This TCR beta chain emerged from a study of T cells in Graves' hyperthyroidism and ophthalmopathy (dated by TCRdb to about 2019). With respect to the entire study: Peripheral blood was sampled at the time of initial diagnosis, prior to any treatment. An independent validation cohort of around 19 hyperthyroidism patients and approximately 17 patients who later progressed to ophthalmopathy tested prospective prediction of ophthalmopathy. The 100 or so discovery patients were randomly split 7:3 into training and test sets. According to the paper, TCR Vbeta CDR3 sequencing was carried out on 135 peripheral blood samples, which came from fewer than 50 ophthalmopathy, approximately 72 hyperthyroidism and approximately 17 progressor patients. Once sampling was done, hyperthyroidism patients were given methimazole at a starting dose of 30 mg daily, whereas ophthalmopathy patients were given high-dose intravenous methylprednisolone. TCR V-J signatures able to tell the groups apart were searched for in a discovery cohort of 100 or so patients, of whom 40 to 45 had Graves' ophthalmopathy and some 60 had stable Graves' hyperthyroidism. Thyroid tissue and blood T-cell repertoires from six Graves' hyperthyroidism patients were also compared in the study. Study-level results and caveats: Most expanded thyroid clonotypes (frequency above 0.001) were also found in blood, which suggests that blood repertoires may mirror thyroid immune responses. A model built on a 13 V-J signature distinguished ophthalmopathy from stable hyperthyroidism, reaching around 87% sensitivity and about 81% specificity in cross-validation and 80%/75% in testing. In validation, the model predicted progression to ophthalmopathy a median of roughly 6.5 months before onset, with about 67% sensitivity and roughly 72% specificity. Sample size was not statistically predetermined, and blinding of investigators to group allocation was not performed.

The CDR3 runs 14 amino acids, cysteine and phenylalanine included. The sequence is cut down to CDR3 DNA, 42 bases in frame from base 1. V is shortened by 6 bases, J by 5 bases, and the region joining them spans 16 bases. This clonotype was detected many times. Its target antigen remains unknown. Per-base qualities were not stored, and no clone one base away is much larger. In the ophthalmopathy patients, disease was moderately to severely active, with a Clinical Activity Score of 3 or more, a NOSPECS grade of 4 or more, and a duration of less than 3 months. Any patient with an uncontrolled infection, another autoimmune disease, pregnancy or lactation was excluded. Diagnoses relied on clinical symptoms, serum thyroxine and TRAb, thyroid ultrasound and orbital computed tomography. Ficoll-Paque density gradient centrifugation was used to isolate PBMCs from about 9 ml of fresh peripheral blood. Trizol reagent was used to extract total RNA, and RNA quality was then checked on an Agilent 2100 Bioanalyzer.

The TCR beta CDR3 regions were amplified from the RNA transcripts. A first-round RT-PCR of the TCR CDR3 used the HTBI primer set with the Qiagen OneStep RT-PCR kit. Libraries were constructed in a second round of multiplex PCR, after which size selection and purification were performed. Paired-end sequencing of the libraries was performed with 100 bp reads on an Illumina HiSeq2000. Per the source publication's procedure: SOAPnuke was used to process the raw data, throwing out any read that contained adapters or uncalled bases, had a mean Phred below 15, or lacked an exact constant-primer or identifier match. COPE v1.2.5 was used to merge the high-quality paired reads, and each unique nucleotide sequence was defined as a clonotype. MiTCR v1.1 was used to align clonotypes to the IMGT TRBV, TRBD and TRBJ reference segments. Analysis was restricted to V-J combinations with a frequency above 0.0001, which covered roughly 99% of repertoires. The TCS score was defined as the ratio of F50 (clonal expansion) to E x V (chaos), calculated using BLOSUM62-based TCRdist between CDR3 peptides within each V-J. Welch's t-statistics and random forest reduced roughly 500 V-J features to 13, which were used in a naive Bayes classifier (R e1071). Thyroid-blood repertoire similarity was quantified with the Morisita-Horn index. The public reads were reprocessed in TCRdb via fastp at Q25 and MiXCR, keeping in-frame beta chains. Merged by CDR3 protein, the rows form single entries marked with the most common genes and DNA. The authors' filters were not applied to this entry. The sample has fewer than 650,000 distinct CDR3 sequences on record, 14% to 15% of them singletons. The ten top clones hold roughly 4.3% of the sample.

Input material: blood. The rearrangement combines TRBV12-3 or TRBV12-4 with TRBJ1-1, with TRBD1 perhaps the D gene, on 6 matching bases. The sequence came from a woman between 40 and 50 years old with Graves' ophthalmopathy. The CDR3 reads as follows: CASSPTTGWTEAFF. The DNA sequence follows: TGTGCCAGCAGCCCGACCACAGGGTGGACTGAAGCTTTCTTT.